This T cell receptor (beta chain) was recorded in a study of beta chain features in type 1 diabetes (dated 2018 in TCRdb). Regarding the research as a whole: Mean age, gender distribution, total cell number and subset yield did not differ between patients and healthy donors. A total of about 100 million sorted cells were examined across all samples, and RNA yield correlated strongly with the number of cells per subset. In the study, TCRB repertoires of sorted circulating CD4+ T cell subsets from recently diagnosed type 1 diabetes patients were compared with those of matched healthy donors. Naive and central memory subsets were obtained from all 28 donors, but regulatory and stem cell-like memory subsets were isolated from only 8 patients and 8 healthy donors.

Results the study describes overall, beyond this receptor: Naive, central memory and regulatory TCRB repertoires appeared to be more alike among patients than among healthy donors. Because cDNA was sequenced instead of genomic DNA, highly expressing activated cells could be over-represented, though the groups showed no difference in activation or CD3 levels. PCR might favor shorter templates, but patient and control samples were amplified and corrected together, so any skew would affect both groups equally. Because small numbers of individuals were included in the HLA sub-analyses, any influence of HLA type on TCRB rearrangement was left unresolved. A moderate but significant shortening of TCRB CDR3 length was observed in type 1 diabetes patients in all four CD4+ subsets. Patients with type 1 diabetes made fewer insertions and deleted more nucleotides at VDJ recombination sites, implying thymic rearrangement abnormalities.

Turning to this clone: Its antigen is unknown. No much larger clone exists at a distance of one base, and base qualities are not known.

The CDR3 numbers 13 residues from cysteine through phenylalanine. Only the CDR3 part of the read is kept: 39 bases, read in frame from the first base. From each donor, a single peripheral blood sample of approximately 120 mL on average was drawn into heparinised tubes. Naive, central memory, regulatory and stem cell-like memory CD4+ T cells were sorted on a BD FACSAria II using a panel including CD45RO, CCR7, CD25, CD127, CD95 and CD27. Every sorted population had a purity above 95%. Right away, PBMCs were isolated by Lymphoprep density gradient centrifugation and were stained directly, with no culture step. To minimize batch effects, samples were stained and sorted in pairs, one healthy donor with one patient per experiment. The High Capacity cDNA Reverse Transcription Kit was used to reverse transcribe all of the isolated RNA, meaning that expressed TCRB transcripts were what got sequenced. Naive, central memory and regulatory T cell samples underwent deep immunoSEQ sequencing, averaging about 3.57 million total reads per sample. Sorted cells were lysed in RLT buffer and RNA was extracted with DNase-treated RNeasy Micro or Mini kits, depending on cell number. Each cell subset was processed separately to prevent cross-contamination, with patient and healthy donor samples processed together. The immunoSEQ multiplex PCR was used to amplify TCRB sequences from cDNA, yielding 87-bp fragments that span the CDR3 region. Sequencing of the amplicons was done on the Illumina HiSeq platform. Regarding the original processing steps: PCR bias was computationally corrected using synthetic template baselines, reads within Hamming distance 2 were collapsed, and singletons that could not be merged were discarded. Reads were aligned against IMGT so that V, D and J genes, CDR3 length and insertions or deletions at six rearrangement sites could be assigned. Within each subset, clonotype counts were normalized to the number of sorted cells before true diversity and Gini coefficients were calculated with the tcR R package. Repertoire sharing was quantified using the overlap coefficient calculated on TCRB nucleotide sequences. Out-of-frame TCRB sequences from naive cells were analyzed to stand in for the pre-selection repertoire. TCRdb's version of the immuneACCESS table is confined to in-frame rearrangements and falls short of the full clone set. An unresolved V gene accounts for under half of the shortfall where checked; the remainder is of unknown origin. The V and J calls and clone size were taken over from that table, and D and trimming were inferred from the DNA. This sample lists hundreds of thousands of clones; about 17% were detected once. In total, the top ten clones hold 0.02% to 0.025% of the sample.

Sequencing used naive CD4+ T cells from blood. This specimen's cell subset or site label, per the study, means: true naive CD4+ T cells. The chain joins TRBV21-1 to TRBJ1-2; the D call TRBD1 from the table was never checked on the DNA. TRBV21-1 is shown as a pseudogene. The sequence was collected from a woman under 30 in good health. The CDR3 amino acid sequence is: CASRDRVHYGYTF. At the DNA level, the sequence is TGTGCCAGCAGGGACAGGGTTCACTATGGCTACACCTTC.